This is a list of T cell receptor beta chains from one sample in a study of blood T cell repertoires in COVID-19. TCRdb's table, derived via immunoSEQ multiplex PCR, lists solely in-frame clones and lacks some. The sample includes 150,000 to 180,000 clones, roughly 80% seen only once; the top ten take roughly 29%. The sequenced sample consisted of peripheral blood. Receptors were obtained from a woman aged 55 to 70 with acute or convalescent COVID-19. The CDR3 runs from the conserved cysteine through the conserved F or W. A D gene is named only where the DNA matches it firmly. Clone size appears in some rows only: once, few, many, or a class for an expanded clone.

cdr3_nt: TGCGCCAGCAGAGGACAGGGCTATAATTCACCCCTCCACTTT
cdr3_aa: CASRGQGYNSPLHF
j_call: TRBJ1-6
v_call: TRBV10-1
d_call: TRBD1
clone_size: once

cdr3_nt: TGTGCCAGCAGCCCCCGCCCGGGGGTGAACACTGAAGCTTTCTTT
cdr3_aa: CASSPRPGVNTEAFF
j_call: TRBJ1-1
v_call: TRBV5-6
d_call: NA
clone_size: few

cdr3_nt: TGCGCCAGCTTAGGGGGCCAATACGCTGAAGCTTTCTTT
cdr3_aa: CASLGGQYAEAFF
j_call: TRBJ1-1
v_call: TRBV10-2
d_call: TRBD1
clone_size: NA

cdr3_nt: TGCGCCAGCAGCTTGTTTCAGGGCACCGGGGAGCTGTTTTTT
cdr3_aa: CASSLFQGTGELFF
j_call: TRBJ2-2
v_call: TRBV5-1
d_call: NA
clone_size: NA

cdr3_nt: TGTGCCAGCTCACCAATTGCTCAGGGCAGCACTGAAGCTTTCTTT
cdr3_aa: CASSPIAQGSTEAFF
j_call: TRBJ1-1
v_call: TRBV18
d_call: NA
clone_size: few

cdr3_nt: TGTGCCAGCAGCGCCCTAAAAGCAACTAATGAAAAACTGTTTTTT
cdr3_aa: CASSALKATNEKLFF
j_call: TRBJ1-4
v_call: TRBV9
d_call: NA
clone_size: NA

cdr3_nt: TGTGCCAGCAGCTTAGCGACAGCTAACACTGAAGCTTTCTTT
cdr3_aa: CASSLATANTEAFF
j_call: TRBJ1-1
v_call: TRBV7-9
d_call: NA
clone_size: once

cdr3_nt: TGCGCCAGCAGCCAAGAAGGGCAGGCAGGGTTTGCAGATACGCAGTATTTT
cdr3_aa: CASSQEGQAGFADTQYF
j_call: TRBJ2-3
v_call: TRBV4-1
d_call: NA
clone_size: once

cdr3_nt: TGTGCAAGTCGCTCGGGACAGGGATTCGGATTCGATAATTCACCCCTCCACTTT
cdr3_aa: CASRSGQGFGFDNSPLHF
j_call: TRBJ1-6
v_call: TRBV12-2
d_call: NA
clone_size: NA

cdr3_nt: TGCGCCAGCAGCCTAATGGACGGGACAGATCGCGGCTACACCTTC
cdr3_aa: CASSLMDGTDRGYTF
j_call: TRBJ1-2
v_call: TRBV5-1
d_call: TRBD1
clone_size: NA

cdr3_nt: TGTGCCAGCAGTTACCCCCCGCAAGAGACCCAGTACTTC
cdr3_aa: CASSYPPQETQYF
j_call: TRBJ2-5
v_call: TRBV6-6
d_call: NA
clone_size: NA

cdr3_nt: TGTGCCAGCAGCCCGGGGGAGCGCCGAGCCTACGAGCAGTACTTC
cdr3_aa: CASSPGERRAYEQYF
j_call: TRBJ2-7
v_call: TRBV7-2
d_call: NA
clone_size: NA

cdr3_nt: TGCGCCAGCAGCCAAGAACAGTTTAATTCACCCCTCCACTTT
cdr3_aa: CASSQEQFNSPLHF
j_call: TRBJ1-6
v_call: TRBV4-1
d_call: NA
clone_size: NA

cdr3_nt: TGTGCCAGCAGCCGGAAGACAGGGGGTGCCTACAATGAGCAGTTCTTC
cdr3_aa: CASSRKTGGAYNEQFF
j_call: TRBJ2-1
v_call: TRBV7-8
d_call: TRBD1
clone_size: NA

cdr3_nt: TGTGCCAGCAGCCCCAAGGGGGCAAGGACCGGGGAGCTGTTTTTT
cdr3_aa: CASSPKGARTGELFF
j_call: TRBJ2-2
v_call: TRBV9
d_call: TRBD1
clone_size: NA

cdr3_nt: TGTGCCAGCTGCATCGCCCAAACAGATGAAGCTTTCTTT
cdr3_aa: CASCIAQTDEAFF
j_call: TRBJ1-1
v_call: TRBV28
d_call: NA
clone_size: NA

cdr3_nt: TGTGCCAGCAGCCAAGGAGGTTTTCAGCCCCAGCATTTT
cdr3_aa: CASSQGGFQPQHF
j_call: TRBJ1-5
v_call: TRBV4-2
d_call: NA
clone_size: NA

cdr3_nt: TGTGCCAGCAGTTATGGGCGGACAGAAAATAATTCACCCCTCCACTTT
cdr3_aa: CASSYGRTENNSPLHF
j_call: TRBJ1-6
v_call: TRBV6-5
d_call: NA
clone_size: NA

cdr3_nt: TGTGCCAGCAGTGAGCGGCAAATGCTATACAATGAGCAGTTCTTC
cdr3_aa: CASSERQMLYNEQFF
j_call: TRBJ2-1
v_call: TRBV2
d_call: NA
clone_size: NA

cdr3_nt: TGTGCCAGCAGCTCGGGACAGGGAGGAGGCTACACCTTC
cdr3_aa: CASSSGQGGGYTF
j_call: TRBJ1-2
v_call: TRBV7-2
d_call: TRBD1
clone_size: NA

cdr3_nt: TGTGCCAGCAGTTTAGCGGACAGGGGGCTAGGCTACACCTTC
cdr3_aa: CASSLADRGLGYTF
j_call: TRBJ1-2
v_call: TRBV28
d_call: TRBD1
clone_size: NA

cdr3_nt: TGCAGCGACCACCCGGGTCCCCAGCAGTTCTTC
cdr3_aa: CSDHPGPQQFF
j_call: TRBJ2-1
v_call: TRBV29-1
d_call: NA
clone_size: NA

cdr3_nt: TGTGCCAGCAGTTTCGTCCGAGGGGAGCAGTTCTTC
cdr3_aa: CASSFVRGEQFF
j_call: TRBJ2-1
v_call: TRBV12-3/TRBV12-4
d_call: NA
clone_size: NA

cdr3_nt: TGTGCCACCACCGGAACAGGAGTGGGTCAGCCCCAGCATTTT
cdr3_aa: CATTGTGVGQPQHF
j_call: TRBJ1-5
v_call: TRBV15
d_call: NA
clone_size: NA

cdr3_nt: TGTGCCAGCAGCTTGGGGTTCGGGACTAGAGGCGAGCAGTTCTTC
cdr3_aa: CASSLGFGTRGEQFF
j_call: TRBJ2-1
v_call: TRBV5-5
d_call: TRBD2
clone_size: NA

cdr3_nt: TGTGCCATCGGGACAGGGGAGATACCTAACTATGGCTACACCTTC
cdr3_aa: CAIGTGEIPNYGYTF
j_call: TRBJ1-2
v_call: TRBV10-3
d_call: TRBD1
clone_size: NA

cdr3_nt: TGTGCCAGGGGACTAGCGGGGGGGCGAAATGAGCAGTTCTTC
cdr3_aa: CARGLAGGRNEQFF
j_call: TRBJ2-1
v_call: TRBV2
d_call: TRBD2
clone_size: NA

cdr3_nt: TGTGCCAGCAGCGTAGAGGTCCTTGTGGGGCCCGGGGAGCTGTTTTTT
cdr3_aa: CASSVEVLVGPGELFF
j_call: TRBJ2-2
v_call: TRBV9
d_call: NA
clone_size: NA

cdr3_nt: TGTGCCACTGACGGGACAGGGTCCGACGAGCAGTACTTC
cdr3_aa: CATDGTGSDEQYF
j_call: TRBJ2-7
v_call: TRBV6-5
d_call: TRBD1
clone_size: NA

cdr3_nt: TGCGCCAGCAGCCCTGGACAGGGTATGAACACTGAAGCTTTCTTT
cdr3_aa: CASSPGQGMNTEAFF
j_call: TRBJ1-1
v_call: TRBV5-1
d_call: TRBD1
clone_size: NA

cdr3_nt: TGTGCCACCAGTGGACAACAGGGGGCAACTAATGAAAAACTGTTTTTT
cdr3_aa: CATSGQQGATNEKLFF
j_call: TRBJ1-4
v_call: TRBV24-1
d_call: TRBD1
clone_size: NA

cdr3_nt: TGTGCCAGCAGCCCCGGGCTAGCGGCCTACAATGAGCAGTTCTTC
cdr3_aa: CASSPGLAAYNEQFF
j_call: TRBJ2-1
v_call: TRBV11-2
d_call: TRBD2
clone_size: NA

cdr3_nt: TGTGCCAGCAGCTTGTCGGGACAGACTGGCTATGGCTACACCTTC
cdr3_aa: CASSLSGQTGYGYTF
j_call: TRBJ1-2
v_call: TRBV7-2
d_call: TRBD1
clone_size: NA

cdr3_nt: TGTGCCAGCAGCGGACCGGGACAGATTGGCTACACCTTC
cdr3_aa: CASSGPGQIGYTF
j_call: TRBJ1-2
v_call: TRBV5-6
d_call: TRBD1
clone_size: NA

cdr3_nt: TGTGCCAGCTCAATTGGGTCGACAAACTATGGCTACACCTTC
cdr3_aa: CASSIGSTNYGYTF
j_call: TRBJ1-2
v_call: TRBV18
d_call: NA
clone_size: NA

cdr3_nt: TGTGCCAGCAGCCCAGCACAGGTGTACAATGAGCAGTTCTTC
cdr3_aa: CASSPAQVYNEQFF
j_call: TRBJ2-1
v_call: TRBV11-2
d_call: NA
clone_size: NA

cdr3_nt: TGTGCCAGCAGTGAAGGGGGCACAGGCCGGACTGAAGCTTTCTTT
cdr3_aa: CASSEGGTGRTEAFF
j_call: TRBJ1-1
v_call: TRBV6-1
d_call: NA
clone_size: NA

cdr3_nt: TGTGCCAGCTCACCCGGACAGTACACTGAAGCTTTCTTT
cdr3_aa: CASSPGQYTEAFF
j_call: TRBJ1-1
v_call: TRBV18
d_call: NA
clone_size: NA

cdr3_nt: TGTGCCGCCCGAGAGACACACATGAACACTGAAGCTTTCTTT
cdr3_aa: CAARETHMNTEAFF
j_call: TRBJ1-1
v_call: TRBV19
d_call: NA
clone_size: NA

cdr3_nt: TGTGCCAGCAGCGTGACAGGGTTAGGGAATGAGCAGTTCTTC
cdr3_aa: CASSVTGLGNEQFF
j_call: TRBJ2-1
v_call: TRBV9
d_call: TRBD1
clone_size: NA

cdr3_nt: TGTGCCAGTAGTATCTGGACTTTAACCTTGAACACTGAAGCTTTCTTT
cdr3_aa: CASSIWTLTLNTEAFF
j_call: TRBJ1-1
v_call: TRBV19
d_call: NA
clone_size: NA

cdr3_nt: TGTGCCATCAGGACAGGGGAGGGGGTTCTCTCTGGGGCCAACGTCCTGACTTTC
cdr3_aa: CAIRTGEGVLSGANVLTF
j_call: TRBJ2-6
v_call: TRBV10-3
d_call: NA
clone_size: NA

cdr3_nt: TGTGCCACCAGCCGGTGGGGGACGCGGGGCACTGAAGCTTTCTTT
cdr3_aa: CATSRWGTRGTEAFF
j_call: TRBJ1-1
v_call: TRBV7-2
d_call: NA
clone_size: once

cdr3_nt: TGTGCCAGCAGCTTGGGGAGCGGGGGGGCTTATGAGCAGTTCTTC
cdr3_aa: CASSLGSGGAYEQFF
j_call: TRBJ2-1
v_call: TRBV5-6
d_call: TRBD2
clone_size: NA

cdr3_nt: TGCAGCGTTGAAAGTACAGGGCAGCCCCAGCATTTT
cdr3_aa: CSVESTGQPQHF
j_call: TRBJ1-5
v_call: TRBV29-1
d_call: NA
clone_size: NA